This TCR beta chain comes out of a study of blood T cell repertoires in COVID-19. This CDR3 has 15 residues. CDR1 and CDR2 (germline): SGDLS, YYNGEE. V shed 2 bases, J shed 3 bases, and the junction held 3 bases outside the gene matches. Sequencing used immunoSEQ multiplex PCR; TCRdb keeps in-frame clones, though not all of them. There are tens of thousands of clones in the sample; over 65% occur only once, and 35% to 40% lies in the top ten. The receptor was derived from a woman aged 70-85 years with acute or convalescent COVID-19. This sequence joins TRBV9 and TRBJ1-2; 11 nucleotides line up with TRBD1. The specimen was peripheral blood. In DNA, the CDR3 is TGTGCCAGCAGCGTTGGACAGGGGGCTCACTATGGCTACACCTTC. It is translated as CASSVGQGAHYGYTF. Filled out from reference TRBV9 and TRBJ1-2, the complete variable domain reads DSGVTQTPKHLITATGQRVTLRCSPRSGDLSVYWYQQSLDQGLQFLIQYYNGEERAKGNILERFSAQQFPDLHSELNLSSLELGDSALYFCASSVGQGAHYGYTFGSGTRLTVV.